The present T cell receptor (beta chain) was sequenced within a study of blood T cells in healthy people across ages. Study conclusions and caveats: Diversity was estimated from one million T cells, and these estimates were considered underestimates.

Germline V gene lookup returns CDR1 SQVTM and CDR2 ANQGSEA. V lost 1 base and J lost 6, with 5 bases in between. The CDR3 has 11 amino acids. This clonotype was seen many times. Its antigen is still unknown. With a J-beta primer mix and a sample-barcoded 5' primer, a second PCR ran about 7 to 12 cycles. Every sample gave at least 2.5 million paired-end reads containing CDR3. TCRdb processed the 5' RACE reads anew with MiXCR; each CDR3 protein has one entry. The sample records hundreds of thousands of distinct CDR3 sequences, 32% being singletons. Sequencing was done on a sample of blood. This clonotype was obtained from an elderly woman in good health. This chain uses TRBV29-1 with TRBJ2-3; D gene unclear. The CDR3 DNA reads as TGCAGCGTTGAAGCTCCGGATACGCAGTATTTT. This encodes CSVEAPDTQYF.